The T cell receptor beta chain described here comes from a study of metastatic and nonmetastatic thyroid tumors. Thyroid surgery took place with no prior treatment in any patient. How the authors handled the data: CDR3 was compared across clinicopathological groups, and the resulting differences were used to build a distant-metastasis classifier for papillary thyroid cancer. TCRdb reprocessed the PCR reads using MiXCR. TCRdb's processing, not the authors' own work, is the source of the V and J calls. The table records around 19,000 clones, approximately 30% of them present only once. CDR1 and CDR2 from the germline V gene are MNHEY and SVGEGT. The ends were cut back, 5 bases at V and 5 bases at J, with 9 bases in the middle. This CDR3 contains 12 residues.

Sample: blood. The V call is TRBV6-2 or TRBV6-3, the J call TRBJ1-1; D gene ambiguous. The receptor's source is a female donor with papillary thyroid cancer or a benign thyroid nodule (not recorded which). Some clones in this sample may be carry-over from other donors' samples. CDR3 DNA sequence: TGTGCCAGCAGTCTCGGAAGGACTGAAGCTTTCTTT. Translating it yields CASSLGRTEAFF.